These 3 T cell receptor beta chains were sequenced from one sample in a study of blood T cell repertoires in COVID-19. This table comes from immunoSEQ multiplex PCR, and its TCRdb copy is limited to in-frame clones, with some not included. The top ten hold 3% to 4% of the sample, which has more than 15,000 clones, 80% to 90% seen once. Sequenced sample: peripheral blood. These receptors were collected from a human donor in a cohort sampled during active COVID-19.

This chain uses TRBV19 with TRBJ1-5; 10 positions match TRBD1. Germline V gene data show CDR1 as LNHDA and CDR2 as SQIVND (reference sequence). The CDR3 is 15 amino acids. J lost 7 bases, V lost 6 bases, and 9 bases had no gene match. CDR3 DNA sequence: TGTGCCAGTAGGACCGGACAGGGGGACAGGCAGCCCCAGCATTTT. It translates to CASRTGQGDRQPQHF. Looking up the rest from reference TRBV19 and TRBJ1-5 gives the full variable domain: DGGITQSPKYLFRKEGQNVTLSCEQNLNHDAMYWYRQDPGQGLRLIYYSQIVNDFQKGDIAEGYSVSREKKESFPLTVTSAQKNPTAFYLCASRTGQGDRQPQHFGDGTRLSIL.

This chain connects TRBV11-2 to TRBJ2-2; TRBD2 might be the D (6 bases). Trimming pared 9 bases from V and 1 base from J, leaving 18 bases between. The germline gives CDR1 SGHAT, CDR2 FQNNGV. CDR3 length: 16 amino acids. CDR3 loop: CASRSLLRGNTGELFF. DNA for the CDR3: TGTGCCAGTCGGTCCCTATTGCGGGGGAACACCGGGGAGCTGTTTTTT.

This clone occurred once. The chain is built from TRBV2 and TRBJ2-7; D is perhaps TRBD1 (6 bases). CDR1 is SNHLY, CDR2 FYNNEI, per germline. CDR3 size: 12 residues. V dropped 10 bases and J dropped 0 bases, with 10 bases sitting between them. The CDR3 is CANTGSSYEQYF. The CDR3, as DNA: TGTGCCAATACAGGGAGCTCCTACGAGCAGTACTTC.